This paragraph reports one T cell receptor beta chain. Authors' methods: For nucleated cells, counts were estimated from reference gene primer amplification. Measured with immunoSEQ multiplex PCR; TCRdb has only the in-frame clones, and not every one. Clone size and V and J calls were adopted from that table, with D and trimming inferred from the DNA. The table includes 150,000 to 200,000 clones, about 79% detected once. The data are from a study of blood T cell repertoires in COVID-19. Study context: Sources were T cells, B-cell-depleted T cells, or PBMCs; the material itself was cDNA or gDNA.

In germline, CDR1 is MDHEN, CDR2 SYDVKM. CDR3 length: 13 residues. J lost 4 bases, V lost 9 bases, and 6 bases had no gene match. Cohort assignment relied on participant-reported clinical history. Cohort 3 recovered donors had two negative PCRs, clearance, or symptom resolution. This chain uses TRBV28 with TRBJ1-5; 7 nucleotides align to TRBD1. This receptor was obtained from a man in his fifties who had recovered from COVID-19. Sequencing was carried out using PBMCs or T cells enriched from blood (not recorded which). CDR3 coding DNA: TGTGCCAGTGTGGGACAGACGAATCAGCCCCAGCATTTT. It specifies CASVGQTNQPQHF.